This is a list of T cell receptor beta chains from one sample in a study of OX40 agonist ivuxolimab in advanced cancers. Using immunoSEQ multiplex PCR, the repertoire was profiled, and TCRdb retains in-frame clones only, with some absent. The sample lists under 55,000 clones; 90% to 95% were seen once. Sequenced here: CD4+ or CD8+ T cells sorted from blood, sampled in a trial of the OX40 agonist ivuxolimab. The receptors come from an adult with an advanced solid tumor such as melanoma, head and neck, liver or kidney cancer. Both conserved end residues are part of each CDR3. D genes are given only for firm matches. For some rows the clone size is stated as once, few or many, or as a class when expanded; others skip it.

>TRBV19|TRBJ2-1|-|TRBD2
TGTGCCAGTAGTATAGGGACTAGCGGGAGCAATGAGCAGTTCTTC
CASSIGTSGSNEQFF
>TRBV5-7|TRBJ1-2|-|TRBD1
TGTGCCAGCAGATACAGGGGGCGTAGGGGCTACACCTTC
CASRYRGRRGYTF
>TRBV15|TRBJ2-7|-|-
TGTGCCACCAGCAGAGATCTGACACCCGGAGGCGAGCAGTACTTC
CATSRDLTPGGEQYF
>TRBV28|TRBJ2-1|-|TRBD1
TGTGCCAGCAGTACAGGGGCCGGGGTGGAGTACAATGAGCAGTTCTTC
CASSTGAGVEYNEQFF
>TRBV28|TRBJ2-7|once|TRBD2
TGTGCCAGCAGTCTCGCGGGGCGCCTAGCGGGAGTGCAGTACTTC
CASSLAGRLAGVQYF
>TRBV2|TRBJ1-1|-|TRBD1
TGTGCCAGCAGTGGGCCCCCGGGACAGGGTAGCCCCCGGGAAGCTTTCTTT
CASSGPPGQGSPREAFF
>TRBV7-9|TRBJ2-3|-|-
TGTGCCAGCAGCCCGGGACGATTCACAGATACGCAGTATTTT
CASSPGRFTDTQYF
>TRBV6-5|TRBJ2-7|-|TRBD2
TGTGCCAGCAGTTCGACTAGCGGTTGGTACGAGCAGTACTTC
CASSSTSGWYEQYF
>TRBV30|TRBJ2-2|-|TRBD1
TGTGCCTCGGCCTTGGACAGGGAAAACACCGGGGAGCTGTTTTTT
CASALDRENTGELFF
>TRBV7-8|TRBJ2-7|-|TRBD1
TGTGCCAGCAGCTTAGACCCCGGGACAGGGACGAGGAACGAGCAGTACTTC
CASSLDPGTGTRNEQYF
>TRBV27|TRBJ2-2|-|-
TGTGCCAGCAGTCCCCCGGGGTACACCGGGGAGCTGTTTTTT
CASSPPGYTGELFF
>TRBV7-9|TRBJ1-3|-|-
TGTGCCAGCAGCTCCGGGACCGGAGAGAGCTCTGGAAACACCATATATTTT
CASSSGTGESSGNTIYF
>TRBV27|TRBJ2-7|-|-
TGTGCCAGCAGTTTTTTCAGCTCCTACGAGCAGTACTTC
CASSFFSSYEQYF
>TRBV4-3|TRBJ1-1|-|-
TGCGCCAGCAGCCAAGCTAAATACACTGAAGCTTTCTTT
CASSQAKYTEAFF
>TRBV11-1|TRBJ2-4|-|TRBD1
TGTGCCAGCAGCTTAGGGGACAGGGCCAAAAACATTCAGTACTTC
CASSLGDRAKNIQYF
>TRBV28|TRBJ2-7|medium-sized|TRBD2
TGTGCCAGCAGTTTTAGTCTAGCGGGAGCCTACGAGCAGTACTTC
CASSFSLAGAYEQYF
>TRBV7-9|TRBJ1-5|-|-
TGTGCCAGCAGCCCAAGCAATCAGCCCCAGCATTTT
CASSPSNQPQHF
>TRBV7-9|TRBJ2-3|-|TRBD2
TGTGCCAGCAGCTTAAGCGGGGGGACTAGCACAGATACGCAGTATTTT
CASSLSGGTSTDTQYF
>TRBV25-1|TRBJ2-1|-|TRBD1
TGTGCCAGCAGAAGAGACAGGGGCCTCTGGAATGAGCAGTTCTTC
CASRRDRGLWNEQFF
>TRBV6-5|TRBJ2-5|-|TRBD1
TGTGCCAGCAGCTACCAGGGGGTCCAAGAGACCCAGTACTTC
CASSYQGVQETQYF
>TRBV27|TRBJ1-6|-|-
TGTGCCAGCAGTTTAGTCAGGGAAGGTTCACCCCTCCACTTT
CASSLVREGSPLHF
>TRBV2|TRBJ2-1|-|-
TGTGCCAGCAGGCAAGTCGGGAGAGGAATCTACAATGAGCAGTTCTTC
CASRQVGRGIYNEQFF
>TRBV7-6|TRBJ2-7|-|-
TGTGCCAGCAGCTTATCCCCCCTGGGCGGGTACGAGCAGTACTTC
CASSLSPLGGYEQYF
>TRBV11-2|TRBJ2-7|-|TRBD1
TGTGCCAGCAGCTTATCTCGGACAGGGCAAACCGGCGAGCAGTACTTC
CASSLSRTGQTGEQYF
>TRBV4-1|TRBJ2-1|-|TRBD1
TGCGCCAGCAGCGGGCAGACAGGGTCGATGGGCAATGAGCAGTTCTTC
CASSGQTGSMGNEQFF
>TRBV9|TRBJ2-7|once|TRBD2
TGTGCCAGCAGCGTAGAAGGGACTAGCGCGTACGAGCAGTACTTC
CASSVEGTSAYEQYF
>TRBV9|TRBJ2-4|-|TRBD2
TGTGCCAGCAGCGTAGGTAGTCTAGCGGACCTGGTTCAGTACTTC
CASSVGSLADLVQYF
>TRBV27|TRBJ2-2|-|-
TGTGCCAGCAGTTGGGGGGCCGGGGAGCTGTTTTTT
CASSWGAGELFF
>TRBV13|TRBJ1-4|-|-
TGTGCCAGCAGCTACGGGGAGTCTAATGAAAAACTGTTTTTT
CASSYGESNEKLFF
>TRBV5-4|TRBJ2-7|-|-
TGTGCCAGCAGCTTGGGGTGGGGGAGCTCCTACGAGCAGTACTTC
CASSLGWGSSYEQYF
>TRBV7-3|TRBJ2-7|-|-
TGTGCCAGCAGCTACGACGGCTACGAGCAGTACTTC
CASSYDGYEQYF
>TRBV5-6|TRBJ2-7|-|TRBD2
TGTGCCAGCAGCGATGTGGGGACTAGCGGGAGCTACGAGCAGTACTTC
CASSDVGTSGSYEQYF
>TRBV28|TRBJ2-5|-|-
TGTGCCAGCAGTTTATCAGCGACAGGCCAAGAGACCCAGTACTTC
CASSLSATGQETQYF
>TRBV27|TRBJ2-3|-|-
TGTGCCAGCAGTTTAATATGGGACACAGATACGCAGTATTTT
CASSLIWDTDTQYF
>TRBV19|TRBJ1-1|-|-
TGTGCCAGTAGTATCCGGGGGGCGGACACTGAAGCTTTCTTT
CASSIRGADTEAFF
>TRBV9|TRBJ2-3|-|TRBD2
TGTGCCAGCAGCGCCGGAGGACTAGCGGTCACAGATACGCAGTATTTT
CASSAGGLAVTDTQYF
>TRBV19|TRBJ2-7|-|-
TGTGCCAGTTCCCCGGGAACCACCTACGAGCAGTACTTC
CASSPGTTYEQYF
>TRBV30|TRBJ1-2|-|-
TGTGCCTGGACCCCACTCCGGGGGGCCTATGGCTACACCTTC
CAWTPLRGAYGYTF
>TRBV28|TRBJ2-5|-|TRBD1
TGTGCCAGCAGTTTTTCCAACAGGGGGCCCGAGACCCAGTACTTC
CASSFSNRGPETQYF
>TRBV27|TRBJ2-7|-|-
TGTGCCAGCAGTTTAGGGCGCACCTACGAGCAGTACTTC
CASSLGRTYEQYF
>TRBV13|TRBJ2-2|-|-
TGTGCCAGCAGTTTTGGCACCGGGGAGCTGTTTTTT
CASSFGTGELFF
>TRBV18|TRBJ2-7|-|-
TGTGCCAGCTCACCGGTAAGGGAAAGCTCCTACGAGCAGTACTTC
CASSPVRESSYEQYF
>TRBV28|TRBJ2-7|few|TRBD2
TGTGCCAGCAGCACCTCCCCGACTATGGCTAGCGGAATCTACGAGCAGTACTTC
CASSTSPTMASGIYEQYF
>TRBV2|TRBJ2-7|-|TRBD2
TGTGCCAGCAGTGAACTAGGACTAGCGAATTACGAGCAGTACTTC
CASSELGLANYEQYF
>TRBV7-2|TRBJ2-2|-|-
TGTGCCAGCAGCTCGAAGCGGTTCGGCACCGGGGAGCTGTTTTTT
CASSSKRFGTGELFF
>TRBV4-2|TRBJ2-5|-|TRBD2
TGTGCCAGCAGCCAAGAAGCGGGAGGGGTGGAGACCCAGTACTTC
CASSQEAGGVETQYF
>TRBV5-6|TRBJ2-3|once|TRBD2
TGTGCCAGCAGCTTAGGGACTAGCGGGATCACAGATACGCAGTATTTT
CASSLGTSGITDTQYF
>TRBV27|TRBJ2-2|-|-
TGTGCCAGCAGTCCGGGCCTTCCGGCGTACACCGGGGAGCTGTTTTTT
CASSPGLPAYTGELFF